This TCR beta chain is from a study of response to subunit inactivated influenza vaccine listed by TCRdb under 2018. Describing the broader study: To follow how T cells responded to a trivalent subunit inactivated influenza vaccine, the researchers relied on deep quantitative profiling of the T cell receptor repertoire. Overall study results and their limits: The authors suggested that each seasonal influenza vaccination may recruit only a limited number of new T cells.

CDR1 is given as DFQATT and CDR2 as SNEGSKA, both from the germline V gene (reference sequence). Measured from the cysteine to the phenylalanine, the CDR3 is 14 residues long. Only CDR3 DNA is held: 42 bases, read in frame from base 1. V is cut by 0 bases and J by 8 bases, and the space between the germline ends is 13 bases. This sample's time point label indicates: around 42 days after influenza vaccine administration. This clonotype was found many times. The antigen this receptor binds is unknown. No quality values exist for individual bases; no much larger clone is one base distant. Library preparation used RT-PCR. Sequencing was carried out with an Illumina HiSeq 2500. In TCRdb, the public reads were trimmed at Q25 with fastp and aligned with MiXCR, with productive beta chains retained. All rows with the same CDR3 protein become a single entry with the most common DNA and genes. The sample table holds under 200,000 distinct CDR3 sequences, of which 11% were seen once. The ten most abundant clones make up 9.5% to 15% of the sample.

This TCR came from a man aged 50 to 60 who received an inactivated influenza vaccine. Donor details come from another sample of the same person, matched by shared clones. The input for sequencing was non-naive T cells sorted from PBMCs, taken roughly 48 days after vaccination. The sample's cell subset or site label is to be understood as: memory T cell fraction. The V and J genes are TRBV20-1 and TRBJ1-4; TRBD1 is a possible D gene, resting on 5 matching bases. The nucleotides read TGCAGTGCTAGAGATGCCAGGGATTACGAAAAACTGTTTTTT. This encodes CSARDARDYEKLFF.